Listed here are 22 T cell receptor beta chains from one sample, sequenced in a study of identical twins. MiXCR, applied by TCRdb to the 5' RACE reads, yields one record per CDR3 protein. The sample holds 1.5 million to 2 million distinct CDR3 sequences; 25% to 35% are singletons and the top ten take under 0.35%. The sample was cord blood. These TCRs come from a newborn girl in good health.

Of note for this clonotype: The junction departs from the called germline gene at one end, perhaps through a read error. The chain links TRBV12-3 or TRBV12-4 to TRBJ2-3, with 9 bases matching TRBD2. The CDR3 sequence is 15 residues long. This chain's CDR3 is CASSFGGGVTDAQYF. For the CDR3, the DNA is TGTGCCAGCAGTTTCGGCGGGGGGGTCACAGATGCGCAGTATTTT.

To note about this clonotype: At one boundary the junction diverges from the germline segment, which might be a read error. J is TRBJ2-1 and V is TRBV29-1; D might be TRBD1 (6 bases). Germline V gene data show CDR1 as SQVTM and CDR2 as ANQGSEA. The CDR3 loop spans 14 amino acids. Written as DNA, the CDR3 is TGCAGCGTGGGAAGCCTAATTCGGGACAATGAGCGGTTCTTC. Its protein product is CSVGSLIRDNERFF.

The CDR3 region has the DNA TGCGCCAGCAGCCAAGATACTCCAGGGACAGATACGCAGTATTTT. Amino acid sequence: CASSQDTPGTDTQYF. The chain carries TRBV4-1 and TRBJ2-3; tentatively, D is TRBD1 (5 bases). The V and J ends lost 0 bases and 3 bases respectively, with 10 bases between them. The CDR3 contains 15 residues. Germline CDR1 reads MGHRA; CDR2 reads YSYEKL.

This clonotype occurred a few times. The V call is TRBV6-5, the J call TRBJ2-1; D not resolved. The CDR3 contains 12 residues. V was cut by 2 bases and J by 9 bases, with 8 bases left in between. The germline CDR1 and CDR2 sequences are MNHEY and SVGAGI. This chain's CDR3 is CASSYRWGEQFF. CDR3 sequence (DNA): TGTGCCAGCAGTTACCGTTGGGGTGAGCAGTTCTTC.

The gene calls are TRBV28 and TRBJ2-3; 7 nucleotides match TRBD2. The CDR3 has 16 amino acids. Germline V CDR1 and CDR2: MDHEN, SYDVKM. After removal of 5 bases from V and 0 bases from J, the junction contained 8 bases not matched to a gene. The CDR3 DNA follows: TGTGCCAGCAGTACCCTACTAGCGCCTAGCACAGATACGCAGTATTTT. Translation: CASSTLLAPSTDTQYF.

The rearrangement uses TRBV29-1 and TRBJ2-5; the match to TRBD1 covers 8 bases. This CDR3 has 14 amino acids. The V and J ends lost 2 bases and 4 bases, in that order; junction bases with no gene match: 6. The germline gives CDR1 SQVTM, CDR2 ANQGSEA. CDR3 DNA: TGCAGCGTTGAAAATGGACAGGGTTTAGAGACCCAGTACTTC. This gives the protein CSVENGQGLETQYF. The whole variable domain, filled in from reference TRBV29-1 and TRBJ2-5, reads SAVISQKPSRDICQRGTSLTIQCQVDSQVTMMFWYRQQPGQSLTLIATANQGSEATYESGFVIDKFPISRPNLTFSTLTVSNMSPEDSSIYLCSVENGQGLETQYFGPGTRLLVL.

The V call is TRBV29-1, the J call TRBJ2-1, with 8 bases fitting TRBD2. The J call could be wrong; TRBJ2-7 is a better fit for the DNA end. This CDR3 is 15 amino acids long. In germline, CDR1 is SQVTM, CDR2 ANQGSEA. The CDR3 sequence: CSVHSGRASYNEQYF. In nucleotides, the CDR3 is TGCAGCGTTCACTCCGGGAGGGCCTCCTACAATGAGCAGTACTTC.

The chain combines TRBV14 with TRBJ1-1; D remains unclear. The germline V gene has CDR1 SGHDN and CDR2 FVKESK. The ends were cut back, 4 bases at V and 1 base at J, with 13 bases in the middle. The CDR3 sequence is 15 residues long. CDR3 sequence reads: CASSPLTSGNTEAFF. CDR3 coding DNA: TGTGCCAGCAGCCCTTTGACAAGCGGGAACACTGAAGCTTTCTTT.

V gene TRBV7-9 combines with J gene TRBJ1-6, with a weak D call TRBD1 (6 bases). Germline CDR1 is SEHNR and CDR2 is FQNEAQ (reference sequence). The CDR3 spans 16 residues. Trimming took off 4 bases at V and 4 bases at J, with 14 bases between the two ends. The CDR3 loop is CASSSSGQPYNSPLHF. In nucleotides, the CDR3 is TGTGCCAGCAGCTCATCCGGACAGCCATATAATTCACCCCTCCACTTT.

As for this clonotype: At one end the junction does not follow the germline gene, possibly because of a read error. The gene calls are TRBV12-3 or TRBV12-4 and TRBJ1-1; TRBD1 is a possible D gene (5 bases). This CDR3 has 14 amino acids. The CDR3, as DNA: TGTGCCAGCAGTTCCCAGGGACTGAACACTGAAACTTTCTTT. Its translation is CASSSQGLNTETFF.

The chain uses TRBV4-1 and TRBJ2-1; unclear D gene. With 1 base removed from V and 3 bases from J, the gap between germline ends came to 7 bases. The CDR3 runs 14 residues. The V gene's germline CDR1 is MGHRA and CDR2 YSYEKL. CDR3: CASSQGLYYNEQFF. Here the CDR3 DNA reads TGCGCCAGCAGCCAAGGTCTCTACTACAATGAGCAGTTCTTC.

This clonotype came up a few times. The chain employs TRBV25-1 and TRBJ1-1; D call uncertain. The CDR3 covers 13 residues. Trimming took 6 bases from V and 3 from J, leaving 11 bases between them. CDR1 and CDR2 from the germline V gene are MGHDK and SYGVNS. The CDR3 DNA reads TGTGCCAGCAGATCATTAGGTTACACTGAAGCTTTCTTT. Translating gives CASRSLGYTEAFF.

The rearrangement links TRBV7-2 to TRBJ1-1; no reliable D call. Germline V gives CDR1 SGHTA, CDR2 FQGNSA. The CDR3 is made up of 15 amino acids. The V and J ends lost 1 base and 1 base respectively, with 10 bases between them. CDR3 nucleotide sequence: TGTGCCAGCAGCTTAGTAGTTCGGCAGAACACTGAAGCTTTCTTT. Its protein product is CASSLVVRQNTEAFF.

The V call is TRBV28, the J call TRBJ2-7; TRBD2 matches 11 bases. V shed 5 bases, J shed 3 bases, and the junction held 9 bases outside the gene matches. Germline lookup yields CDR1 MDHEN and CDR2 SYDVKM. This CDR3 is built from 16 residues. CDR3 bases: TGTGCCAGCAGTAGCCCTATAGCGGGAGGGATCTACGAGCAGTACTTC. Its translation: CASSSPIAGGIYEQYF. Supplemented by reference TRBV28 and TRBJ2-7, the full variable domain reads DVKVTQSSRYLVKRTGEKVFLECVQDMDHENMFWYRQDPGLGLRLIYFSYDVKMKEKGDIPEGYSVSREKKERFSLILESASTNQTSMYLCASSSPIAGGIYEQYFGPGTRLTVT.

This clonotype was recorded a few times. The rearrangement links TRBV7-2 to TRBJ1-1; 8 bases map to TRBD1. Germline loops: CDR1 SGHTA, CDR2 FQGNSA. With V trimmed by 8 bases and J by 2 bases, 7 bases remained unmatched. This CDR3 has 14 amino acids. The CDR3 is CASRPGQVNTEAFF. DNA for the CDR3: TGTGCCAGCCGCCCGGGACAGGTAAACACTGAAGCTTTCTTT.

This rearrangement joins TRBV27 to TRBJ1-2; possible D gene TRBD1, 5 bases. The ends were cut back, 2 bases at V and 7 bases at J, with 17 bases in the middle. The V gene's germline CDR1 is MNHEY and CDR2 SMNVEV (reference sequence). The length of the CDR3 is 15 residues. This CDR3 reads CASSLTLRVPSGYTF. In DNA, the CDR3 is TGTGCCAGCAGTTTAACTCTCAGGGTGCCCTCTGGCTACACCTTC.

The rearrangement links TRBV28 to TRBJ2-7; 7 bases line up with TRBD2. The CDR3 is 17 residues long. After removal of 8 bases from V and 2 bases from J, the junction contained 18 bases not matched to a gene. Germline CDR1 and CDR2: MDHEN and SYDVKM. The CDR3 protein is CASQGLAAFITPYEQYF. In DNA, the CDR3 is TGTGCCAGCCAAGGCCTAGCGGCCTTCATTACCCCCTACGAGCAGTACTTC.

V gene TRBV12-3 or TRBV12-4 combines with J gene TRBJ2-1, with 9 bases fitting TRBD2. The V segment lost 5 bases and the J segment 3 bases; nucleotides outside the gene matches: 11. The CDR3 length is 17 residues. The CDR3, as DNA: TGTGCCAGCAGTCCCCAATTTTATAGCGGGAGCTACAATGAGCAGTTCTTC. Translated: CASSPQFYSGSYNEQFF.

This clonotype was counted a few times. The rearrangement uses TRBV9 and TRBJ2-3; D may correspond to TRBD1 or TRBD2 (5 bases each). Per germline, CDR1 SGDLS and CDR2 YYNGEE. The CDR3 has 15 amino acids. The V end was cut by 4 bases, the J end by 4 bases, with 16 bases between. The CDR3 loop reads CASSSIPGAPDTQYF. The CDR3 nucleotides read TGTGCCAGCAGCTCCATTCCCGGGGCCCCAGATACGCAGTATTTT.

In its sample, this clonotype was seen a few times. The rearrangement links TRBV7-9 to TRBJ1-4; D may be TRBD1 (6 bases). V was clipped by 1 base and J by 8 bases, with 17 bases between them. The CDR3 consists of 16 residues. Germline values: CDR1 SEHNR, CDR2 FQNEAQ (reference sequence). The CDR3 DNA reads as TGTGCCAGCAGCTTAGGGAACAGGGCCCAAGGGGAAAAACTGTTTTTT. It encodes CASSLGNRAQGEKLFF.

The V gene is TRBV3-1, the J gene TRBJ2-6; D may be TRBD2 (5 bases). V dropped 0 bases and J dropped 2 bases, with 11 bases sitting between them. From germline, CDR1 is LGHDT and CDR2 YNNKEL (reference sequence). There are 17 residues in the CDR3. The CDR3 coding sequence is TGTGCCAGCAGCCAAGATATGGGAGTAACTGGGGCCAACGTCCTGACTTTC. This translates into CASSQDMGVTGANVLTF.

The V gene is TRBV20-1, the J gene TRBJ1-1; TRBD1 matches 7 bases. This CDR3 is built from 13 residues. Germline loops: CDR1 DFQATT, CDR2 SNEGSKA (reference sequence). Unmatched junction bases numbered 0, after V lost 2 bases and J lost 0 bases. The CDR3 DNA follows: TGCAGTGCTAGAAGGGGGCTGAACACTGAAGCTTTCTTT. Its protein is CSARRGLNTEAFF.